This passage covers 14 T cell receptor beta chains from one sample sequenced in a study of cytomegalovirus exposure and HLA in healthy donors. Assay: immunoSEQ multiplex PCR; the TCRdb copy retains only in-frame clones and omits some. The data contain some 88,000 clones, roughly 96% of them seen just once; the ten biggest clones take up about 0.8%. Material: PBMCs. The receptors were sampled from a young man in good health and CMV-seronegative.

The chain is built from TRBV11-2 and TRBJ1-2; D might be TRBD1 (6 bases). Trimming shortened V by 8 bases and J by 0 bases, and 10 bases separated the two germline ends. CDR1 and CDR2 from the germline V gene are SGHAT and FQNNGV. CDR3 length equals 13 residues. As DNA, the CDR3 is TGTGCCAGCGGGCAGGGGCCTAACTATGGCTACACCTTC. Its protein product is CASGQGPNYGYTF.

V gene TRBV5-4 combines with J gene TRBJ2-5; TRBD1 might be the D (6 bases). Per the germline V gene, CDR1 is SGHNT and CDR2 is YYREEE (reference sequence). This CDR3 spans 13 amino acids. V lost 0 bases, J lost 5 bases, and 8 bases lay in between. CDR3 in DNA: TGTGCCAGCAGCTTGGCGAGGGGGGAGACCCAGTACTTC. Protein: CASSLARGETQYF.

The chain is built from TRBV19 and TRBJ2-7, with TRBD2 matching 8 bases. V shed 1 base, J shed 2 bases, and the junction held 1 base outside the gene matches. Germline-derived CDR1 and CDR2 are LNHDA and SQIVND (reference sequence). The CDR3 is 14 amino acids. CDR3: CASSIAGGPYEQYF. The CDR3 region has the DNA TGTGCCAGTAGTATAGCGGGAGGGCCCTACGAGCAGTACTTC.

CDR3 in amino acids: CASTLILSGANVLTF. DNA for the CDR3: TGTGCCAGTACCCTGATCCTATCTGGGGCCAACGTCCTGACTTTC. V gene TRBV19 combines with J gene TRBJ2-6; no clear D. This CDR3 has 15 amino acids. The V and J ends lost 7 bases and 1 base respectively, with 11 bases between them. In germline, CDR1 is LNHDA, CDR2 SQIVND (reference sequence).

This chain links TRBV27 with TRBJ2-5; TRBD2 is a possible D gene (5 bases). The CDR3 is 12 amino acids. V lost 3 bases to trimming and J lost 4 bases, with 6 bases between them. The germline V gene encodes CDR1 MNHEY and CDR2 SMNVEV (reference sequence). The CDR3 protein is CASSFGRETQYF. The CDR3 DNA reads TGTGCCAGCAGTTTTGGGAGAGAGACCCAGTACTTC.

The J gene is TRBJ1-5, the V gene TRBV7-9, with 7 bases fitting TRBD1. This CDR3 has 14 amino acids. CDR1 is SEHNR and CDR2 is FQNEAQ in the germline V gene (reference sequence). Trimming removed 4 bases from V and 4 bases from J; junction bases left unmatched: 4. In DNA form, the CDR3 reads TGTGCCAGCAGCTACTCAGGGGGAAATCAGCCCCAGCATTTT. This gives the protein CASSYSGGNQPQHF.

The rearrangement joins TRBV19 to TRBJ1-1; D gene unclear. V was pared by 3 bases and J by 1 base, with 3 bases between. Germline values: CDR1 LNHDA, CDR2 SQIVND (reference sequence). This CDR3 has 12 amino acids. The CDR3 protein is CASSIKNTEAFF. DNA for the CDR3: TGTGCCAGTAGTATTAAGAACACTGAAGCTTTCTTT.

The gene calls are TRBV5-1 and TRBJ1-4, with D possibly matching TRBD1 (6 bases). V lost 0 bases and J lost 6, with 9 bases in between. Germline lookup yields CDR1 SGHRS and CDR2 YFSETQ. This CDR3 has 14 amino acids. The CDR3 protein is CASSLGQVDEKLFF. In DNA form, the CDR3 reads TGCGCCAGCAGCTTGGGACAGGTCGATGAAAAACTGTTTTTT.

For the CDR3, the DNA is TGTGCCAGCTCCCCGTCAGATAGCAATCAGCCCCAGCATTTT. Protein sequence: CASSPSDSNQPQHF. The chain carries TRBV27 and TRBJ1-5; D remains unclear. The CDR3 has 14 residues. Trimming removed 8 bases at V and 0 bases at J, with 11 bases between. Germline CDR1 is MNHEY and CDR2 is SMNVEV (reference sequence).

The J gene is TRBJ2-7, the V gene TRBV4-2; 12 bases line up with TRBD1. With V trimmed by 4 bases and J by 4 bases, 8 bases remained unmatched. Germline CDR1 and CDR2: LGHNA and YNFKEQ. This CDR3 is 16 amino acids long. CDR3 bases: TGTGCCAGCAGCCGAACCCCGGGACAGGGGGCGTACGAGCAGTACTTC. It is translated as CASSRTPGQGAYEQYF.

V usage is TRBV6-5 and J usage is TRBJ2-5; 7 positions match TRBD1. CDR3 length equals 15 residues. V lost 10 bases to trimming and J lost 1 base; unmatched junction nucleotides: 12. Per germline, CDR1 MNHEY and CDR2 SVGAGI. The CDR3, as DNA: TGTGCCACACGAAATCCGGGGACAGTCCAAGAGACCCAGTACTTC. It codes for CATRNPGTVQETQYF.

The rearrangement joins TRBV29-1 to TRBJ2-1, with a possible D match to TRBD2 (6 bases). CDR1 is SQVTM and CDR2 is ANQGSEA in the germline V gene. Trimming removed 4 bases at V and 7 bases at J, with 11 bases between. The CDR3 spans 12 residues. CDR3 bases: TGCAGCGTTGTATCTGGGGGGAATGAGCAGTTCTTC. It translates to CSVVSGGNEQFF.

This sequence joins TRBV6-1 and TRBJ1-1, with unresolved D. V lost 11 bases and J lost 1, with 14 bases in between. The CDR3 spans 13 residues. Germline V gene data show CDR1 as MNHNS and CDR2 as SASEGT. CDR3 DNA sequence: TGTGCCGGAAGGGAGACACGGAACACTGAAGCTTTCTTT. This codes for CAGRETRNTEAFF.

J is TRBJ2-7 and V is TRBV11-2; 7 nucleotides agree with TRBD2. The germline CDR1 and CDR2 sequences are SGHAT and FQNNGV. The V and J ends lost 0 bases and 9 bases, in that order; junction bases with no gene match: 8. This CDR3 is built from 14 residues. CDR3 protein: CASSLDPTSAGQYF. Written as DNA, the CDR3 is TGTGCCAGCAGCTTAGATCCTACTAGCGCCGGGCAGTACTTC. Filled out from reference TRBV11-2 and TRBJ2-7, the complete variable domain reads EAGVAQSPRYKIIEKRQSVAFWCNPISGHATLYWYQQILGQGPKLLIQFQNNGVVDDSQLPKDRFSAERLKGVDSTLKIQPAKLEDSAVYLCASSLDPTSAGQYFGPGTRLTVT.